The 12 T cell receptor beta chains given below trace back to one sample, sequenced in a study of blood T cell repertoires in COVID-19 (dated by TCRdb to the early 2020s). Library method: the immunoSEQ multiplex PCR assay. TCRdb mirrors the immuneACCESS table, restricted to in-frame sequences. Some clones are absent from its copies; in checked studies, under half trace to an unresolved V gene, and the reason for the others is unknown. Across this sample there are 250,000 to 300,000 clones, with around nine tenths seen only once. The top ten clonotypes cover more than 1.5% of the sample. The sample was PBMCs or T cells enriched from blood (not recorded which). The origin of the receptors is a woman in her fifties or sixties who had recovered from COVID-19.

The chain recombines TRBV9 with TRBJ1-6, with 9 bases identical to TRBD1. V dropped 4 bases and J dropped 7; count of bases not matched to a gene: 9. Germline assignment: CDR1 SGDLS and CDR2 YYNGEE. The CDR3 contains 16 residues. In DNA form, the CDR3 reads TGTGCCAGCAGCCCTCGCGGACAGGGGATGAATTCACCCCTCCACTTT. It codes for CASSPRGQGMNSPLHF.

V usage is TRBV5-4 and J usage is TRBJ1-2, with a weak D call TRBD1 (5 bases). The germline gives CDR1 SGHNT, CDR2 YYREEE (reference sequence). Trimming stripped 0 bases from V and 3 bases from J, with 21 bases between. This CDR3 region has 18 residues. In nucleotides, the CDR3 is TGTGCCAGCAGCTTGGTGTGGGGGGTAAGGATGCTGGACTATGGCTACACCTTC. It specifies CASSLVWGVRMLDYGYTF.

The chain combines TRBV24-1 with TRBJ1-2, with D perhaps TRBD1 (5 bases). Germline loops: CDR1 KGHDR, CDR2 SFDVKD. V lost 9 bases and J 4 bases, leaving 14 bases between the germline ends. The CDR3 sequence is 13 residues long. This CDR3 is CATWGDELYGYTF. CDR3 DNA: TGTGCCACCTGGGGGGACGAACTCTATGGCTACACCTTC.

The chain has TRBV6-2 or TRBV6-3 and TRBJ2-7; 9 bases fit TRBD1. Unmatched junction bases numbered 8, after V lost 7 bases and J lost 4 bases. This CDR3 contains 14 residues. Germline values: CDR1 MNHEY, CDR2 SVGEGT. CDR3 protein: CASNPGTGRYEQYF. CDR3 sequence (DNA): TGTGCCAGCAACCCCGGGACAGGGCGTTACGAGCAGTACTTC.

The chain joins TRBV12-3 or TRBV12-4 to TRBJ1-4; D unresolved. This CDR3 region has 12 residues. Trimming shortened V by 3 bases and J by 7 bases, and 6 bases separated the two germline ends. The CDR3 protein is CASSLRGEKLFF. The CDR3 DNA reads as TGTGCCAGCAGTTTGAGAGGTGAAAAACTGTTTTTT.

This sequence joins TRBV29-1 and TRBJ1-3; D remains unclear. The CDR3 runs 13 residues. Germline CDR1 reads SQVTM; CDR2 reads ANQGSEA. With 3 bases removed from V and 4 bases from J, the gap between germline ends came to 10 bases. The CDR3 loop reads CSVEEGGGNTIYF. DNA of the CDR3: TGCAGCGTTGAGGAGGGAGGAGGAAACACCATATATTTT.

The chain is built from TRBV11-3 and TRBJ2-1; perhaps TRBD1 as D (6 bases). The CDR3 extends over 14 amino acids. V was cut by 3 bases and J by 7 bases, with 13 bases left in between. The germline gives CDR1 SGHNT, CDR2 YENEEA. CDR3 region: CASSFDGDTNEQFF. CDR3 DNA sequence: TGTGCCAGCAGCTTCGACGGGGACACAAATGAGCAGTTCTTC. Variable domain in full (rest from reference TRBV11-3 and TRBJ2-1): EAGVVQSPRYKIIEKKQPVAFWCNPISGHNTLYWYLQNLGQGPELLIRYENEEAVDDSQLPKDRFSAERLKGVDSTLKIQPAELGDSAVYLCASSFDGDTNEQFFGPGTRLTVL.

In this sample, this clone turned up once. V and J are TRBV7-6 and TRBJ2-1, with no clear D. Germline CDR1 SGHVS, CDR2 FNYEAQ. The V and J ends lost 1 base and 1 base respectively, with 11 bases between them. The CDR3 loop spans 16 amino acids. CDR3 DNA: TGTGCCAGCAGCTTAGAGGCGGTACCGTCCTACAATGAGCAGTTCTTC. It yields the protein CASSLEAVPSYNEQFF.

The chain combines TRBV27 with TRBJ2-7; TRBD2 matches at 7 bases. J lost 4 bases, V lost 6 bases, and 12 bases had no gene match. Looked up from germline, CDR1 is MNHEY and CDR2 is SMNVEV (reference sequence). The CDR3 contains 15 residues. The CDR3 nucleotides read TGTGCCAGCAGCCCGACTAGCATCATCTTGTACGAGCAGTACTTC. Protein sequence: CASSPTSIILYEQYF.

The chain is built from TRBV10-3 and TRBJ2-3; tentatively, D is TRBD2 (5 bases). The V gene's germline CDR1 is ENHRY and CDR2 SYGVKD. CDR3 length equals 13 residues. V shed 6 bases and J shed 5 bases, with 12 bases lying between them. CDR3 residues: CAISGPGIDTQYF. The CDR3 DNA sequence: TGTGCCATCAGCGGGCCCGGGATAGATACGCAGTATTTT.

The chain joins TRBV19 to TRBJ1-2, with D maybe TRBD1 (5 bases). The ends were cut back, 6 bases at V and 3 bases at J, with 11 bases in the middle. Per the germline V gene, CDR1 is LNHDA and CDR2 is SQIVND (reference sequence). This CDR3 is 13 amino acids long. The CDR3 loop is CASSKQGYYGYTF. The CDR3 DNA is TGTGCCAGTAGCAAGCAGGGCTACTATGGCTACACCTTC.

V usage is TRBV12-3 or TRBV12-4 and J usage is TRBJ1-1; the D gene is possibly TRBD1 (5 bases). V dropped 3 bases and J dropped 4 bases, with 9 bases sitting between them. CDR3 size: 13 residues. CDR3 nucleotides: TGTGCCAGCAGTTTTTCAGGGCTCACTGAAGCTTTCTTT. This codes for CASSFSGLTEAFF.